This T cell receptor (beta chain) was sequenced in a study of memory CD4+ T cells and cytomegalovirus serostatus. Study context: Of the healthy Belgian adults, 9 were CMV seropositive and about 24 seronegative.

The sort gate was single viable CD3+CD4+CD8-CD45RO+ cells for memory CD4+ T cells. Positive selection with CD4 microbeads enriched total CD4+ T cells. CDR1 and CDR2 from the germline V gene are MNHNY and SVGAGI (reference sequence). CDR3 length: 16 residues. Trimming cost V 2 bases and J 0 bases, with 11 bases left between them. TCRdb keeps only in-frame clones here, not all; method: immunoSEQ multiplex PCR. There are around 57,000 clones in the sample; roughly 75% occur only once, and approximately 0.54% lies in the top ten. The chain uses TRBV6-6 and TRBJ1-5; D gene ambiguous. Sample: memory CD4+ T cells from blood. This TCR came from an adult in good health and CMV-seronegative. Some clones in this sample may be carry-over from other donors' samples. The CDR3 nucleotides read TGTGCCAGCAGTTACATCCCCAGATATAGCAATCAGCCCCAGCATTTT. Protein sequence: CASSYIPRYSNQPQHF.